The TCR beta chain under discussion was sequenced for a study of blood T cell repertoires in COVID-19 (dated by TCRdb to 2020 to 2022). In the study overall: Samples from collaborators originated in the United States, Italy and Spain and spanned both the acute and convalescent phases of COVID-19. The prospective study material was composed of cDNA or gDNA derived from T cells, B-cell-depleted T cells, or PBMCs. Subjects who had been exposed to COVID-19, were actively infected with it, or had recovered from it provided the deeply sampled blood TCRbeta repertoires that made up the dataset. A freely available public database, intended as a resource for researchers studying the immune response to SARS-CoV-2, is where the repertoires were released. Samples came from the ongoing ImmuneRACE study (first 160 participants) plus 1,254 subjects from 6 global collaborators. Sample metadata almost always included a de-identified subject ID, COVID-19 status, age in years and sex. Where available, HLA class I and class II types were taken from metadata supplied by the sample provider and were not determined by assay-based typing.

Comment on this clone: Its cognate antigen has yet to be identified. The record has no base qualities; no much larger clone is one base away.

TCRbeta CDR3 regions were amplified from genomic DNA by means of the immunoSEQ Assay, a bias-controlled multiplex PCR. Regarding the original processing steps: The number of nucleated cells in each sample was estimated by amplification of reference gene primers within the assay. To quantify the absolute abundance of each unique TCRbeta CDR3 rearrangement, sequence reads were collapsed and filtered. For each sample, productive Simpson clonality was calculated as the square root of Simpson's diversity index over productive rearrangements. TCRdb carries this immuneACCESS record with in-frame sequences only. Its versions omit some clonotypes, under half of them owing to an unresolved V gene in the studies checked, with the rest unexplained. V and J calls and clone size are given by that table; D and trimming were obtained from the DNA. The sample data list about 440,000 clones, and 90% of these were observed just once. The ten largest make up roughly 0.66% of the sample.

General conclusions and limits of the study: How much clinical and demographic metadata was included differed by source and by participant, and the metadata was provided uncurated.

The germline V gene encodes CDR1 GTSNPN and CDR2 SVGIG (reference sequence). Cut back by 0 bases and 5 bases, the V and J ends lie 12 bases apart. There are 14 amino acids in the CDR3, from cysteine to phenylalanine inclusive. Solely the CDR3 DNA is kept, with 42 bases framed from the first base. In the prospective study, participants were about 18 to 95 years old, resided in fewer than 25 geographic areas of the United States, and were enrolled through a virtual design. In the prospective study, cohorts were assigned on the basis of participant-reported clinical history obtained from a screening survey and a study questionnaire. Recovered participants in ImmuneRACE Cohort 3 were defined as having two consecutive negative NP/OP PCR tests, clearance from a healthcare professional, or resolution of symptoms. In the prospective study, whole blood, serum and a nasopharyngeal or oropharyngeal swab were collected from each participant by mobile phlebotomists. Over an approximately 2-month period, participants in the prospective study had the option of providing additional blood draws and questionnaires. Prospective study blood samples were shipped either frozen or at room temperature before DNA extraction.

The receptor comes from a young man who had recovered from COVID-19. Sequenced sample: PBMCs or T cells enriched from blood (not recorded which). This chain joins TRBV30 to TRBJ2-3, with the D gene uncertain. The CDR3 amino acid sequence is: CAWSVSRWRDTQYF. The sequenced DNA is TGTGCCTGGAGTGTAAGCAGGTGGCGAGATACGCAGTATTTT.